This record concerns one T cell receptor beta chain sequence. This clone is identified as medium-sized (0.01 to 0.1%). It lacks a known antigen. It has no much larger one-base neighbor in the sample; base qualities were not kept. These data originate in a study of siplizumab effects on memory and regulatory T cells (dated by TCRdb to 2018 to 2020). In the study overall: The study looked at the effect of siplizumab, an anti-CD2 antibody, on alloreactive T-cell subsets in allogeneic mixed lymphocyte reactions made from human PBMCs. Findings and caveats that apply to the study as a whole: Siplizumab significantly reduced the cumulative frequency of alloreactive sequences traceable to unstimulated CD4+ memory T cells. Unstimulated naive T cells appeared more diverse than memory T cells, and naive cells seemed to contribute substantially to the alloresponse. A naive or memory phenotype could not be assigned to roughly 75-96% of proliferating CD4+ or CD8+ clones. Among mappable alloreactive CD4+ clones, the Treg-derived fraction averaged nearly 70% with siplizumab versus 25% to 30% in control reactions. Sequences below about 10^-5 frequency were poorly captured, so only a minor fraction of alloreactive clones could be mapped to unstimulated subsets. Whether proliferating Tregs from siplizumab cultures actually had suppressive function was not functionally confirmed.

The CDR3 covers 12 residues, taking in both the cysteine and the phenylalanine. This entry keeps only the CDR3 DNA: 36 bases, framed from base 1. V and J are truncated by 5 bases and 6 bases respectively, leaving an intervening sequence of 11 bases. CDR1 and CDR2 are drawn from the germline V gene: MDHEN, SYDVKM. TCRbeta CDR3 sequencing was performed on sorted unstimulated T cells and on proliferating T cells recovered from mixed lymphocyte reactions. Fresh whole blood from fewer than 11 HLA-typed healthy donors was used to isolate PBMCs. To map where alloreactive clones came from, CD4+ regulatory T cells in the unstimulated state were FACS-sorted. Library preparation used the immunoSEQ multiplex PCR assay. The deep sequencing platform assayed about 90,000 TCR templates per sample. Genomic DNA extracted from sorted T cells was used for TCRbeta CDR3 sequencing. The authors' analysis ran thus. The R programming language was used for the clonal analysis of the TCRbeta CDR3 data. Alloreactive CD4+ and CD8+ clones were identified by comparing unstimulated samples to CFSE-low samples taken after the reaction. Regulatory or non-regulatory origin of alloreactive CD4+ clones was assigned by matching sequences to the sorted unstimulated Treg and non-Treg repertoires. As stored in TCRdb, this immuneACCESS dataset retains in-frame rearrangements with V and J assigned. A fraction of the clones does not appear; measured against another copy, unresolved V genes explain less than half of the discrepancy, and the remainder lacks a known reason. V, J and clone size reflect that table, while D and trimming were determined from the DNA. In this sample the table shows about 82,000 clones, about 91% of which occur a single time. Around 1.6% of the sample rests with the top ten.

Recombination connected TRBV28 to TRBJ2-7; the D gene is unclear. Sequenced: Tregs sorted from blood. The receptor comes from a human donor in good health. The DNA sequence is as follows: TGTGCCAGCAGTGCCCCCCCCGGCGAGCAGTACTTC. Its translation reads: CASSAPPGEQYF.